Included here is one T cell receptor (beta chain) sequence, with context. Germline V gene lookup returns CDR1 MNHEY and CDR2 SMNVEV (reference sequence). CDR3 length: 13 residues. V was trimmed by 7 bases and J by 2 bases, leaving 12 bases between them. This entry belongs to a study of identical twins. TCRdb passed the 5' RACE reads through MiXCR, listing each CDR3 protein once. The sample includes around 250,000 distinct CDR3 sequences, roughly 8% seen only once; the top ten take 3%. This sample also belongs to another study, concerning yellow fever vaccine responses in identical twins. That investigation notes: Twins' vaccine T cell responses were reported to seem partly convergent and partly personalized.

The source material was CD8+ T cells sorted from blood. The rearrangement links TRBV27 to TRBJ2-7, with a weak D call TRBD1 (5 bases). This sequence originates from a woman aged 18 to 35 in good health. The CDR3 DNA reads TGTGCCAGCATCCGGGCAGGGACCTACGAGCAGTACTTC. As protein: CASIRAGTYEQYF.